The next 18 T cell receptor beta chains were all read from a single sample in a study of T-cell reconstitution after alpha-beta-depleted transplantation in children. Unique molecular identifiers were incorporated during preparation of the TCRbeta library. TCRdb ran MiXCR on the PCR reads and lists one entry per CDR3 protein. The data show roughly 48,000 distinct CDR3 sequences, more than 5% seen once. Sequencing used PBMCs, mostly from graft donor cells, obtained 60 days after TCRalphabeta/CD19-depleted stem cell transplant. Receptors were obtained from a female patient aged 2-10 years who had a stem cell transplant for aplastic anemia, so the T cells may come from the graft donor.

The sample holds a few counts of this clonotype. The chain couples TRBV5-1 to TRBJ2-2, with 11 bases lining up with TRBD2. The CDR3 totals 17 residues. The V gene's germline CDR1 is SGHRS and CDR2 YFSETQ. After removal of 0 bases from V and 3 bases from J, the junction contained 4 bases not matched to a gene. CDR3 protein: CASSLVSSGGHTGELFF. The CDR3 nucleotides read TGCGCCAGCAGCTTGGTGTCTAGCGGGGGGCACACCGGGGAGCTGTTTTTT.

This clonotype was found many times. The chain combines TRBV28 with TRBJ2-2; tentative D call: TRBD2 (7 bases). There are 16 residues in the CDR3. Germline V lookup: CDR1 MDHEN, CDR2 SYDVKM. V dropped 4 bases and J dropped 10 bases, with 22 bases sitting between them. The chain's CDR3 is CASSSIGRGRIEELFF. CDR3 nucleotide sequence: TGTGCCAGCAGTTCTATTGGGCGGGGGCGCATTGAGGAGCTGTTTTTT.

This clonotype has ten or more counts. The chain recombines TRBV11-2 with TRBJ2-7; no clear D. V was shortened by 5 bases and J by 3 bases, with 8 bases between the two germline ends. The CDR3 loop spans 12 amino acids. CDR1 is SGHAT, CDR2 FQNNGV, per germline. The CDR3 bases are TGTGCCAGCAGCCTCGAGAGCTACGAGCAGTACTTC. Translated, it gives CASSLESYEQYF.

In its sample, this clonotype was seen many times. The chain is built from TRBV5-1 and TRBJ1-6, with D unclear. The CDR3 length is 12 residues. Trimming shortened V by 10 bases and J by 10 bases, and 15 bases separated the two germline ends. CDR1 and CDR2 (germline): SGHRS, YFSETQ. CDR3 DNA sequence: TGCGCCCCACGTGGAGGGCGGTCACCCCTCCACTTT. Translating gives CAPRGGRSPLHF.

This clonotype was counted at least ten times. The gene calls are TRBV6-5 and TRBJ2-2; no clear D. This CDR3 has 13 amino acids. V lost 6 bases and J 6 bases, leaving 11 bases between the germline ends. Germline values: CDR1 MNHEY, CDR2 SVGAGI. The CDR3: CASRPTRSGELFF. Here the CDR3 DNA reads TGTGCCAGCAGGCCAACAAGGTCCGGGGAGCTGTTTTTT.

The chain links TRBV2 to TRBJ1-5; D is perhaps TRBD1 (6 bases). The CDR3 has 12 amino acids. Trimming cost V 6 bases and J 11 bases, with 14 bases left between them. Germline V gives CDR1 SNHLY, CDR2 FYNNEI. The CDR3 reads CASRGQLSAQHF. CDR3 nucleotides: TGTGCCAGCAGAGGACAGTTATCGGCCCAGCATTTT.

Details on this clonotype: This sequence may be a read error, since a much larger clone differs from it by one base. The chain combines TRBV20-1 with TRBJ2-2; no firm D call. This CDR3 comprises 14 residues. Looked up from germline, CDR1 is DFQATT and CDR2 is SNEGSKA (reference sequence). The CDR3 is CNAPLEKHTGELFF. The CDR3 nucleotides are TGCAATGCTCCCCTTGAAAAACACACCGGGGAGCTGTTTTTT.

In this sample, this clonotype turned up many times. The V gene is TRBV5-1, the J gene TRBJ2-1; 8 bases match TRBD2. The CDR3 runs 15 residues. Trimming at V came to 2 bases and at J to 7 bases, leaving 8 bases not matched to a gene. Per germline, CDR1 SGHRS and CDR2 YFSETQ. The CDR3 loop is CASSLAAGDSNEQFF. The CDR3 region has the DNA TGCGCCAGCAGCTTAGCAGCGGGAGATAGTAATGAGCAGTTCTTC.

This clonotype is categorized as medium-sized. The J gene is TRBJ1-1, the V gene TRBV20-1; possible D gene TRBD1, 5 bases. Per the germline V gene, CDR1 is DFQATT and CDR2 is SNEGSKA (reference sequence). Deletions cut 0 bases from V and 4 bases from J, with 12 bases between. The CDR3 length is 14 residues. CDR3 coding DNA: TGCAGTGCTAGAGATTGGCAGGGCTTCACTGAAGCTTTCTTT. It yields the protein CSARDWQGFTEAFF.

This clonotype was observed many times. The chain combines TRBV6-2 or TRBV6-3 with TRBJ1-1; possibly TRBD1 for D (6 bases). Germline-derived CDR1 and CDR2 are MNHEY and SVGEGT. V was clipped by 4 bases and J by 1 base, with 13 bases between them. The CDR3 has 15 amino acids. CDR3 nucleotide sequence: TGTGCCAGCAGTTGGTACAGGGCGGAGAACACTGAAGCTTTCTTT. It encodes CASSWYRAENTEAFF.

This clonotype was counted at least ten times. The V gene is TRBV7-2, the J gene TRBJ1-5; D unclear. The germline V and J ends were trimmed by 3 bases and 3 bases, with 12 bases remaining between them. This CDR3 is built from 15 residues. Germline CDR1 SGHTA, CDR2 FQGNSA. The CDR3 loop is CASSFDGGNNQPQHF. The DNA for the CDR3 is TGTGCCAGCAGCTTTGATGGAGGAAACAATCAGCCCCAGCATTTT.

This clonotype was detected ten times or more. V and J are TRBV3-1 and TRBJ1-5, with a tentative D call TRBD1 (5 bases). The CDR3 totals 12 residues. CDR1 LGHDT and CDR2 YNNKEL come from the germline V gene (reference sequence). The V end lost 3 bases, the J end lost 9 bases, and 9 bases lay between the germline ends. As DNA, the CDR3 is TGTGCCAGCAGCCAGGGCGGGGGGCCCCAGCATTTT. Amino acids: CASSQGGGPQHF.

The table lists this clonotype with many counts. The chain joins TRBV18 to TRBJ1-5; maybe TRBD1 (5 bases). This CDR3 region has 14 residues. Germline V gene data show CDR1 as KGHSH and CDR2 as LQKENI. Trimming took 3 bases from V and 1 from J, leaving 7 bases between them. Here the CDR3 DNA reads TGTGCCAGCTCACCCGACAGAAGCAATCAGCCCCAGCATTTT. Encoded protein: CASSPDRSNQPQHF.

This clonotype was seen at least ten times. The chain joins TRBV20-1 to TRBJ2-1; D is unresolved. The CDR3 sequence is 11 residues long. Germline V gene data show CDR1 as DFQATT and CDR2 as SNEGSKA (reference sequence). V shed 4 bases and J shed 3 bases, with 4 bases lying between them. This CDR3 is CSAIDYNEQFF. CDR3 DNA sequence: TGCAGTGCTATTGACTACAATGAGCAGTTCTTC.

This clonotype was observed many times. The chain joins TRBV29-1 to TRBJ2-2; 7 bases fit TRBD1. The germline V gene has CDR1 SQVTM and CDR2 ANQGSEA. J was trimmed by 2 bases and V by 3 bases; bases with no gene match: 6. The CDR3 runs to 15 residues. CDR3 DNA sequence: TGCAGCGTTGAGTGGCAGGGGGTTAACACCGGGGAGCTGTTTTTT. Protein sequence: CSVEWQGVNTGELFF.

This CDR3 is CASPTGRNMNTEAFF. The DNA of the CDR3 is TGTGCCAGCCCCACCGGACGGAACATGAACACTGAAGCTTTCTTT. The chain uses TRBV28 and TRBJ1-1; D is unclear. V gave up 8 bases and J gave up 0 bases, with 16 bases separating them. Germline-derived CDR1 and CDR2 are MDHEN and SYDVKM. This CDR3 has 15 residues.

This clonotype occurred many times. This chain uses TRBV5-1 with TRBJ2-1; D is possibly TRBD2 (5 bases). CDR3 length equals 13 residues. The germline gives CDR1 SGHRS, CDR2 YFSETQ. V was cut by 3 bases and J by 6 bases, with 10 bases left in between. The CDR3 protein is CASSSTNPNEQFF. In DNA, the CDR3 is TGCGCCAGCAGCTCGACTAACCCCAATGAGCAGTTCTTC.

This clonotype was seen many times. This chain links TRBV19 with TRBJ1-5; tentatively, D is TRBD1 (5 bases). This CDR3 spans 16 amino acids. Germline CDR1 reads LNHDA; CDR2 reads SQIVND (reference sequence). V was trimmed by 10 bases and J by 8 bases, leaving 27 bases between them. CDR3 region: CATKPSVSRAQEPQHF. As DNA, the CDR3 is TGTGCCACCAAACCCTCCGTGAGCAGGGCTCAGGAGCCCCAGCATTTT.